The 26 T cell receptor beta chains given below trace back to one sample, sequenced in a study of blood T cell dynamics during melanoma immunotherapy. Time point denoted: pre-treatment baseline. The protocol was immunoSEQ multiplex PCR, while the TCRdb copy is restricted to in-frame clones and leaves out a portion. The data contain 9,500 or so clones, 88% of them singletons. Here the sequenced sample was blood, taken from a patient treated with checkpoint blockade. The receptors come from a human donor with melanoma.

The V gene is TRBV2, the J gene TRBJ2-3, with 9 bases aligning to TRBD2. The CDR3 consists of 16 residues. Germline CDR1 SNHLY, CDR2 FYNNEI. J was trimmed by 2 bases and V by 4 bases; bases with no gene match: 7. The CDR3 sequence is CASSVLRTSVTDTQYF. In DNA, the CDR3 is TGTGCCAGCAGTGTGCTGAGGACTAGCGTCACAGATACGCAGTATTTT.

This clone appeared once. This chain connects TRBV4-2 to TRBJ2-1; D gene unclear. Trimming left V 4 bases short and J 1 base short, with 14 bases between. CDR1 and CDR2 from the germline V gene are LGHNA and YNFKEQ. The CDR3 totals 16 residues. CDR3 residues: CASSLAEQSSYNEQFF. For the CDR3, the DNA is TGTGCCAGCAGCCTTGCCGAGCAGTCGTCCTACAATGAGCAGTTCTTC.

The rearrangement uses TRBV11-2 and TRBJ2-3; TRBD2 matches 8 bases. Trimming removed 1 base from V and 0 bases from J; junction bases left unmatched: 3. CDR1 and CDR2 from the germline V gene are SGHAT and FQNNGV. CDR3 size: 16 residues. For the CDR3, the DNA is TGTGCCAGCAGCTTAGGTTCTAGCGGGAGCACAGATACGCAGTATTTT. Its translation is CASSLGSSGSTDTQYF.

This sequence joins TRBV28 and TRBJ2-5; 7 nucleotides match TRBD2. CDR1 and CDR2 from the germline V gene are MDHEN and SYDVKM. V was pared by 0 bases and J by 5 bases, with 6 bases of the junction left unmatched. The CDR3 runs 15 residues. In DNA form, the CDR3 reads TGTGCCAGCAGTTTATGGGCCCGGGGAGGGGAGACCCAGTACTTC. It translates to CASSLWARGGETQYF.

This clone was seen a handful of times. CDR3 coding DNA: TGCGCCAGTTCTTCGGCTGACGGAGCCTACGAGCAGTACTTC. Translated: CASSSADGAYEQYF. The gene calls are TRBV5-1 and TRBJ2-7, with D unresolved. CDR3 size: 14 residues. Trimming took 8 bases from V and 2 from J, leaving 17 bases between them. Germline V gene sequence: CDR1 SGHRS, CDR2 YFSETQ.

The rearrangement joins TRBV5-4 to TRBJ2-5; 10 bases agree with TRBD2. Looked up from germline, CDR1 is SGHNT and CDR2 is YYREEE (reference sequence). V lost 3 bases and J lost 5; bases outside the gene matches: 4. The CDR3 is made up of 14 amino acids. The CDR3 spells CASSYGTSDETQYF. CDR3 DNA sequence: TGTGCCAGCAGCTACGGGACTAGCGACGAGACCCAGTACTTC.

The gene calls are TRBV6-1 and TRBJ2-5; 10 bases map to TRBD1. Germline V CDR1 and CDR2: MNHNS, SASEGT. The J segment lost 5 bases and the V segment lost 5 bases, leaving 2 bases of the junction unmatched. CDR3 length equals 13 residues. In DNA, the CDR3 is TGTGCCAGCAGTTTGGACAGGGGGGAGACCCAGTACTTC. Protein sequence: CASSLDRGETQYF.

The chain is built from TRBV5-6 and TRBJ1-6, with D perhaps matching TRBD1 (6 bases). V was shortened by 2 bases and J by 6 bases, with 18 bases between the two germline ends. CDR3 size: 17 residues. Germline V lookup: CDR1 SGHDT, CDR2 YYEEEE. The CDR3 loop is CASSFALDRTGNSPLHF. In DNA, the CDR3 is TGTGCCAGCAGCTTTGCTCTCGACAGGACGGGTAATTCACCCCTCCACTTT.

The chain's CDR3 is CASSPRLRTEAFF. CDR3 bases: TGTGCCAGCTCACCACGATTGAGGACTGAAGCTTTCTTT. J is TRBJ1-1 and V is TRBV18, with no clear D. The CDR3 extends over 13 amino acids. CDR1 is KGHSH, CDR2 LQKENI, per germline. V lost 1 base and J lost 5, with 8 bases in between.

The rearrangement uses TRBV6-6 and TRBJ1-4, with D perhaps TRBD1 (6 bases). V lost 2 bases to trimming and J lost 6 bases, with 7 bases between them. This CDR3 contains 13 residues. The germline CDR1 and CDR2 sequences are MNHNY and SVGAGI (reference sequence). CDR3 nucleotide sequence: TGTGCCAGCAGTTACAAGGGGGATGAAAAACTGTTTTTT. Protein: CASSYKGDEKLFF.

This sequence joins TRBV7-2 and TRBJ2-2, with 15 bases fitting TRBD2. After removal of 5 bases from V and 6 bases from J, the junction contained 10 bases not matched to a gene. Looked up from germline, CDR1 is SGHTA and CDR2 is FQGNSA. The CDR3 loop spans 18 amino acids. In DNA form, the CDR3 reads TGTGCCAGCAGCGCACCGGGACTAGCGGGAGGCTTCGCCGGGGAGCTGTTTTTT. Translating gives CASSAPGLAGGFAGELFF.

The rearrangement joins TRBV5-4 to TRBJ2-3; tentatively, D is TRBD1 (5 bases). Looked up from germline, CDR1 is SGHNT and CDR2 is YYREEE (reference sequence). The CDR3 is 13 residues long. V was cut by 2 bases and J by 4 bases, with 8 bases left in between. The DNA for the CDR3 is TGTGCCAGCAGCTTCCAGGGCTCAGATACGCAGTATTTT. This encodes CASSFQGSDTQYF.

This chain links TRBV5-8 with TRBJ2-7; TRBD1 is a possible D gene (6 bases). The germline V gene has CDR1 SGHTS and CDR2 YDEGEE. This CDR3 region has 15 residues. V gave up 3 bases and J gave up 2 bases, with 15 bases separating them. The DNA for the CDR3 is TGTGCCAGCAGCTGGTCCGGGACACTCGCCTACGAGCAGTACTTC. It codes for CASSWSGTLAYEQYF.

This chain links TRBV11-2 with TRBJ1-5; D gene uncertain. Trimming removed 6 bases at V and 2 bases at J, with 14 bases between. CDR1 is SGHAT, CDR2 FQNNGV, per germline. CDR3 length: 15 amino acids. DNA of the CDR3: TGTGCCAGCAGTTCGTACATGGATCGCAATCAGCCCCAGCATTTT. Translation gives CASSSYMDRNQPQHF.

V is TRBV5-1 and J is TRBJ1-1; D is unclear. From germline, CDR1 is SGHRS and CDR2 YFSETQ. The CDR3 spans 15 residues. V was clipped by 1 base and J by 5 bases, with 15 bases between them. The CDR3 region is CASSLWTGSGTEAFF. The CDR3, as DNA: TGCGCCAGCAGCTTGTGGACGGGAAGTGGGACTGAAGCTTTCTTT.

The chain recombines TRBV18 with TRBJ1-2; D might be TRBD1 (6 bases). Trimming removed 5 bases at V and 0 bases at J, with 13 bases between. Germline V lookup: CDR1 KGHSH, CDR2 LQKENI. CDR3 length: 15 amino acids. CDR3 nucleotide sequence: TGTGCCAGCTCATTACAGGGTGGGTCTAACTATGGCTACACCTTC. Translation gives CASSLQGGSNYGYTF.

This clone showed up just once. The chain couples TRBV7-2 to TRBJ2-1; D unresolved. The length of the CDR3 is 14 residues. CDR1 SGHTA and CDR2 FQGNSA come from the germline V gene. The germline V and J ends were trimmed by 3 bases and 7 bases, with 13 bases remaining between them. DNA for the CDR3: TGTGCCAGCAGCTTTGACCTGTCGAGGAATGAGCAGTTCTTC. Translating gives CASSFDLSRNEQFF.

CDR3 nucleotide sequence: TGTGCCAGCAGCCTAACTAGCGGGACGCGTCTTATGAATGAGCAGTTCTTC. Translating it yields CASSLTSGTRLMNEQFF. The chain links TRBV14 to TRBJ2-1; 10 bases are a match to TRBD2. This CDR3 region has 17 residues. After removal of 4 bases from V and 7 bases from J, the junction contained 13 bases not matched to a gene. The germline CDR1 and CDR2 sequences are SGHDN and FVKESK.

The chain combines TRBV18 with TRBJ1-5, with no clear D. This CDR3 region has 13 residues. The V and J ends lost 3 bases and 3 bases respectively, with 6 bases between them. Germline V gene data show CDR1 as KGHSH and CDR2 as LQKENI. This chain's CDR3 is CASSPGANQPQHF. The DNA for the CDR3 is TGTGCCAGCTCACCCGGCGCCAATCAGCCCCAGCATTTT.

The genes are TRBV7-6 and TRBJ1-6; no definite D call. Germline-derived CDR1 and CDR2 are SGHVS and FNYEAQ. V was pared by 5 bases and J by 6 bases, with 8 bases between. This CDR3 has 13 residues. As DNA, the CDR3 is TGTGCCAGCAGCCTCCACGGTAATTCACCCCTCCACTTT. Its translation: CASSLHGNSPLHF.

V and J are TRBV18 and TRBJ1-2, with no clear D. The germline V gene encodes CDR1 KGHSH and CDR2 LQKENI. The CDR3 is 15 amino acids. Deletions cut 2 bases from V and 4 bases from J, with 14 bases between. The CDR3 region is CASSPVTAVTYGYTF. As DNA, the CDR3 is TGTGCCAGCTCACCAGTAACAGCAGTAACCTATGGCTACACCTTC.

The chain joins TRBV19 to TRBJ2-1; 8 bases fit TRBD1. CDR3 length: 14 amino acids. V lost 4 bases, J lost 7 bases, and 6 bases stayed unmatched. Germline V gene lookup returns CDR1 LNHDA and CDR2 SQIVND (reference sequence). CDR3 sequence: CASSKQRTGNEQFF. The CDR3 bases are TGTGCCAGTAGTAAACAGAGGACAGGGAATGAGCAGTTCTTC.

The chain recombines TRBV13 with TRBJ1-1; the D gene is possibly TRBD1 (5 bases). Trimming left V 0 bases short and J 5 bases short, with 19 bases between. The V gene's germline CDR1 is PRHDT and CDR2 FYEKMQ (reference sequence). The CDR3 totals 17 residues. CDR3 sequence (DNA): TGTGCCAGCAGCTTAGGCGGAAGGTGGGGCGAATCAACTGAAGCTTTCTTT. The encoded protein is CASSLGGRWGESTEAFF.

This chain connects TRBV10-1 to TRBJ1-2, with 7 bases matching TRBD1. The CDR3 contains 14 residues. The V and J ends lost 0 bases and 7 bases, in that order; junction bases with no gene match: 5. Germline assignment: CDR1 WNHNN and CDR2 SYGVQD (reference sequence). This CDR3 is CASSESHRQGGYTF. CDR3 DNA sequence: TGCGCCAGCAGTGAGTCCCACCGACAGGGTGGCTACACCTTC.

The chain has TRBV5-1 and TRBJ2-5, with D possibly matching TRBD2 (6 bases). Germline loops: CDR1 SGHRS, CDR2 YFSETQ. Trimming took off 5 bases at V and 3 bases at J, with 11 bases between the two ends. There are 13 residues in the CDR3. CDR3 sequence reads: CASSRASEETQYF. CDR3 DNA: TGCGCCAGCAGTAGGGCTAGCGAAGAGACCCAGTACTTC.

This CDR3 is CAAGPSTGHNEQFF. In nucleotides, the CDR3 is TGTGCGGCGGGCCCCTCCACTGGCCACAATGAGCAGTTCTTC. The chain uses TRBV7-9 and TRBJ2-1; perhaps TRBD2 as D (5 bases). From germline, CDR1 is SEHNR and CDR2 FQNEAQ (reference sequence). The CDR3 is made up of 14 amino acids.